The following is a TCR beta chain sequence with its context. The data were obtained in a study of cytomegalovirus exposure and HLA in healthy donors. Researchers ran the PCR with 60 Vbeta and 13 Jbeta primers. Generated by immunoSEQ multiplex PCR, the TCRdb table keeps only in-frame clones and is missing some. The sample includes over 100,000 clones, roughly 63% of them seen just once. This CDR3 is built from 16 residues. Losses at the gene ends were 5 bases for V and 5 bases for J; bases not matched to a gene: 6. Germline lookup yields CDR1 SNHLY and CDR2 FYNNEI. The receptor was isolated from a man aged 35 to 55 in good health and CMV-seropositive. The chain uses TRBV2 and TRBJ2-3, with 14 positions matching TRBD2. The sequencing input was PBMCs. In DNA form, the CDR3 reads TGTGCCAGCAGTCTGACTAGCGGGGGGGCGGGAGATACGCAGTATTTT. It codes for CASSLTSGGAGDTQYF.